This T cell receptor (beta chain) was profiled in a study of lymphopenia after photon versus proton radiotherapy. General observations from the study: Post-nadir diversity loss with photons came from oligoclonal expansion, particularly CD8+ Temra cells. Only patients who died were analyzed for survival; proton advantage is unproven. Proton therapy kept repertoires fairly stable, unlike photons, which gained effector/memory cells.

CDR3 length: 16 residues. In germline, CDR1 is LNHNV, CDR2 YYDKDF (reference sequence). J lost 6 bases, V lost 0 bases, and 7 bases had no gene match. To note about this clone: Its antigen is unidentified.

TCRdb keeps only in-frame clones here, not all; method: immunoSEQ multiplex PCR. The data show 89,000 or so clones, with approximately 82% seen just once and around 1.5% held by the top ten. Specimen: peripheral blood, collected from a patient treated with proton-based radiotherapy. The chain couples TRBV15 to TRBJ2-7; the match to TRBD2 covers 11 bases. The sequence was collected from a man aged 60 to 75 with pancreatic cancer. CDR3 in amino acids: CATSRERASGRREQYF. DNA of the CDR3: TGTGCCACCAGCAGAGAAAGGGCTAGCGGGAGGCGCGAGCAGTACTTC.